Listed here are 25 T cell receptor beta chains from one sample, sequenced in a study of T cell responses to AZD1222 COVID-19 vaccine. Some clones are missing from TCRdb's copy, which holds only in-frame ones; the method was immunoSEQ multiplex PCR. The repertoire includes some 130,000 clones, roughly 90% of them detected once, and roughly 2% sits in the top ten. The sequences come from peripheral blood, collected on day 0 of AZD1222 vaccination. These receptors all come from an adult in good health.

This clone was detected once. The chain is built from TRBV5-1 and TRBJ2-1; 9 positions match TRBD1. This CDR3 region has 16 residues. V lost 4 bases and J lost 3; bases outside the gene matches: 8. Germline V gene data show CDR1 as SGHRS and CDR2 as YFSETQ. The CDR3 DNA sequence: TGCGCCAGCAGCGGGCTAGGGGGACAGGGCTACAATGAGCAGTTCTTC. This codes for CASSGLGGQGYNEQFF.

The chain combines TRBV24-1 with TRBJ2-3, with D hard to call. Trimming left V 4 bases short and J 0 bases short, with 16 bases between. The CDR3 is made up of 17 amino acids. The germline CDR1 and CDR2 sequences are KGHDR and SFDVKD. The CDR3 region is CATSDPTPGTSTDTQYF. The CDR3 DNA reads as TGTGCCACCAGTGACCCTACCCCAGGTACTAGCACAGATACGCAGTATTTT.

The V and J genes are TRBV7-3 and TRBJ1-3; D may be TRBD1 (6 bases). V shed 5 bases and J shed 0 bases, with 11 bases lying between them. Germline CDR1 reads SGHTA; CDR2 reads FQGTGA. The CDR3 is 15 amino acids. CDR3 nucleotide sequence: TGTGCCAGCAGCCCGGGGGGCGGCTCTGGAAACACCATATATTTT. Protein product: CASSPGGGSGNTIYF.

V gene TRBV4-3 combines with J gene TRBJ1-6; D is perhaps TRBD1 (6 bases). The CDR3 spans 14 residues. CDR1 is LGHNA, CDR2 YSLEER, per germline. Trimming stripped 4 bases from V and 6 bases from J, with 10 bases between. CDR3 DNA sequence: TGCGCCAGCAGCCGAACACAGGGTAATTCACCCCTCCACTTT. It yields the protein CASSRTQGNSPLHF.

V and J are TRBV7-9 and TRBJ1-1; TRBD1 aligns across 7 bases. The CDR3 runs 15 residues. CDR1 is SEHNR and CDR2 is FQNEAQ in the germline V gene (reference sequence). Losses at the gene ends were 5 bases for V and 1 base for J; bases not matched to a gene: 7. CDR3 sequence: CASSPMTGRNTEAFF. The CDR3, as DNA: TGTGCCAGCAGCCCGATGACAGGGAGGAACACTGAAGCTTTCTTT.

This sequence joins TRBV19 and TRBJ1-5; weak D call: TRBD1 (6 bases). V shed 8 bases and J shed 7 bases, with 12 bases lying between them. CDR3 length: 12 amino acids. Germline V gene sequence: CDR1 LNHDA, CDR2 SQIVND (reference sequence). This CDR3 reads CASRQAKQPQHF. In nucleotides, the CDR3 is TGTGCCAGTCGACAGGCAAAACAGCCCCAGCATTTT.

This clone was seen just once. The rearrangement links TRBV24-1 to TRBJ2-1; 9 nucleotides line up with TRBD1. Trimming at V came to 3 bases and at J to 6 bases, leaving 8 bases not matched to a gene. This CDR3 spans 16 amino acids. The germline V gene has CDR1 KGHDR and CDR2 SFDVKD. The CDR3 coding sequence is TGTGCCACCAGTGATAGGGGGACAGGGTGGATCAATGAGCAGTTCTTC. Its translation is CATSDRGTGWINEQFF.

The V and J genes are TRBV3-1 (or the pseudogene TRBV3-2) and TRBJ2-3; D is perhaps TRBD2 (6 bases). The CDR3 extends over 15 amino acids. The germline V gene encodes CDR1 LGHDT and CDR2 YNNKEL (reference sequence). V was trimmed by 2 bases and J by 5 bases, leaving 14 bases between them. The CDR3 loop reads CASSQILGRIDTQYF. The CDR3 DNA sequence: TGTGCCAGCAGCCAAATCCTCGGGAGAATAGATACGCAGTATTTT.

The chain links TRBV24-1 to TRBJ2-1; 8 bases match TRBD2. This CDR3 region has 16 residues. V was pared by 2 bases and J by 5 bases, with 7 bases of the junction left unmatched. CDR1 is KGHDR and CDR2 is SFDVKD in the germline V gene. The CDR3: CATSDSAGGLHNEQFF. The CDR3 region has the DNA TGTGCCACCAGTGATTCTGCGGGGGGCCTACACAATGAGCAGTTCTTC.

The chain employs TRBV11-2 and TRBJ2-1; 12 bases are shared with TRBD2. Germline V gives CDR1 SGHAT, CDR2 FQNNGV. The CDR3 runs 15 residues. V was pared by 5 bases and J by 7 bases, with 6 bases of the junction left unmatched. CDR3 protein: CASSLTSGSVNEQFF. Here the CDR3 DNA reads TGTGCCAGCAGCCTGACTAGCGGGAGTGTGAATGAGCAGTTCTTC.

The V gene is TRBV18, the J gene TRBJ1-2; TRBD1 might be the D (5 bases). This CDR3 spans 13 amino acids. From germline, CDR1 is KGHSH and CDR2 LQKENI. V was pared by 1 base and J by 6 bases, with 9 bases between. The CDR3 region is CASSPRQPDGYTF. In DNA, the CDR3 is TGTGCCAGCTCACCACGACAGCCCGATGGCTACACCTTC.

The chain links TRBV6-5 to TRBJ1-1; D remains unclear. This CDR3 is 13 amino acids long. Germline lookup yields CDR1 MNHEY and CDR2 SVGAGI. Trimming shortened V by 2 bases and J by 11 bases, and 15 bases separated the two germline ends. The CDR3 nucleotides read TGTGCCAGCAGTTACGGCCGTTCTACCTGGGCTTTCTTT. Protein: CASSYGRSTWAFF.

This clone has only a few counts. V is TRBV5-6 and J is TRBJ2-7; the D gene is possibly TRBD1 (5 bases). The length of the CDR3 is 16 residues. The germline V gene has CDR1 SGHDT and CDR2 YYEEEE. The germline V and J ends were trimmed by 1 base and 2 bases, with 16 bases remaining between them. The CDR3 spells CASSLNSPGPTYEQYF. In nucleotides, the CDR3 is TGTGCCAGCAGCTTGAATTCCCCAGGGCCCACCTACGAGCAGTACTTC.

The chain combines TRBV5-5 with TRBJ2-7; D gene uncertain. V lost 1 base, J lost 4 bases, and 9 bases lay in between. CDR1 is SGHKS and CDR2 is YYEKEE in the germline V gene (reference sequence). This CDR3 contains 13 residues. In DNA, the CDR3 is TGTGCCAGCAGCTTGCGGGTTGAGTACGAGCAGTACTTC. It specifies CASSLRVEYEQYF. The variable domain in full, with the rest retrieved from reference TRBV5-5 and TRBJ2-7, is DAGVTQSPTHLIKTRGQQVTLRCSPISGHKSVSWYQQVLGQGPQFIFQYYEKEERGRGNFPDRFSARQFPNYSSELNVNALLLGDSALYLCASSLRVEYEQYFGPGTRLTVT.

This chain links TRBV5-1 with TRBJ2-7, with D possibly matching TRBD1 (6 bases). V lost 4 bases, J lost 5 bases, and 16 bases lay in between. This CDR3 region has 14 residues. The germline CDR1 and CDR2 sequences are SGHRS and YFSETQ. CDR3 sequence: CASSLIDRSHEQYF. The CDR3 bases are TGCGCCAGCAGCCTTATTGACAGGTCCCACGAGCAGTACTTC.

The count of this clone is one. This rearrangement joins TRBV19 to TRBJ2-2; the D is unclear. V was pared by 3 bases and J by 0 bases, with 5 bases between. In germline, CDR1 is LNHDA, CDR2 SQIVND (reference sequence). This CDR3 has 14 amino acids. CDR3 sequence reads: CASSIRANTGELFF. The CDR3 nucleotides read TGTGCCAGTAGTATTAGGGCGAACACCGGGGAGCTGTTTTTT.

The CDR3 reads CASSPSMWDRADNEQFF. Written as DNA, the CDR3 is TGTGCCAGCAGCCCGAGCATGTGGGACAGGGCGGACAATGAGCAGTTCTTC. The J gene is TRBJ2-1, the V gene TRBV11-3; 9 nucleotides agree with TRBD1. This CDR3 is built from 17 residues. CDR1 and CDR2 (germline): SGHNT, YENEEA. The ends lost 5 bases at V and 5 bases at J; junction bases unmatched: 13.

The sample holds one count of this clone. The chain is built from TRBV27 and TRBJ1-5; D is possibly TRBD1 (5 bases). The length of the CDR3 is 12 residues. The germline V and J ends were trimmed by 8 bases and 7 bases, with 12 bases remaining between them. Germline V CDR1 and CDR2: MNHEY, SMNVEV (reference sequence). CDR3 DNA: TGTGCCAGCGGCAAGGGGTACCAGCCCCAGCATTTT. This encodes CASGKGYQPQHF.

This rearrangement joins TRBV7-2 to TRBJ1-4; TRBD1 might be the D (5 bases). CDR1 is SGHTA and CDR2 is FQGNSA in the germline V gene. There are 15 residues in the CDR3. Trimming cost V 4 bases and J 8 bases, with 17 bases left between them. The CDR3 sequence: CASSSSGSPGEKLFF. The CDR3 region has the DNA TGTGCCAGCAGCTCCTCAGGGTCCCCCGGAGAAAAACTGTTTTTT.

V gene TRBV28 combines with J gene TRBJ1-5; no clear D. V dropped 6 bases and J dropped 4 bases, with 10 bases sitting between them. The CDR3 spans 13 residues. The V gene's germline CDR1 is MDHEN and CDR2 SYDVKM. The CDR3 here is CASSPGWNQPQHF. The DNA for the CDR3 is TGTGCCAGCAGCCCCGGTTGGAATCAGCCCCAGCATTTT. Variable domain in full (rest from reference TRBV28 and TRBJ1-5): DVKVTQSSRYLVKRTGEKVFLECVQDMDHENMFWYRQDPGLGLRLIYFSYDVKMKEKGDIPEGYSVSREKKERFSLILESASTNQTSMYLCASSPGWNQPQHFGDGTRLSIL.

The V and J genes are TRBV10-1 and TRBJ2-1; 8 bases match TRBD1. CDR3 length: 14 residues. The germline CDR1 and CDR2 sequences are WNHNN and SYGVQD (reference sequence). The V gene end was trimmed by 3 bases and the J gene end by 7 bases; junction bases not matched to a gene: 5. The CDR3: CASSEPDRENEQFF. The DNA of the CDR3 is TGCGCCAGCAGTGAACCGGACAGGGAGAATGAGCAGTTCTTC.

The chain uses TRBV30 and TRBJ1-6; D is undetermined. The CDR3 consists of 11 residues. V was cut by 2 bases and J by 8 bases, with 4 bases left in between. CDR1 and CDR2 (germline): GTSNPN, SVGIG (reference sequence). The CDR3, as DNA: TGTGCCTGGAGTCGCGATTCACCCCTCCACTTT. It codes for CAWSRDSPLHF.

The chain carries TRBV19 and TRBJ1-6; a possible D gene is TRBD1 (5 bases). The germline V gene encodes CDR1 LNHDA and CDR2 SQIVND (reference sequence). The CDR3 contains 18 residues. Trimming removed 0 bases from V and 2 bases from J, with 14 bases in between. CDR3 sequence (DNA): TGTGCCAGTAGTATAGATCCTGGGGCCCCTACCTATAATTCACCCCTCCACTTT. Its protein is CASSIDPGAPTYNSPLHF.

This clone is a singleton in its sample. The chain recombines TRBV27 with TRBJ1-2; weak D call: TRBD1 (6 bases). The germline V gene has CDR1 MNHEY and CDR2 SMNVEV (reference sequence). The CDR3 is made up of 15 amino acids. The V end was cut by 5 bases, the J end by 8 bases, with 21 bases between. CDR3 nucleotides: TGTGCCAGCAGTCCGGATCGGGGGCCAGTTGAGGGCTACACCTTC. The encoded protein is CASSPDRGPVEGYTF.

This chain joins TRBV12-3 or TRBV12-4 and TRBJ1-2; no reliable D call. Trimming left V 3 bases short and J 7 bases short, with 12 bases between. The CDR3 contains 13 residues. CDR3 DNA: TGTGCCAGCAGTTTCGGCAGTTTCGGTGGCTACACCTTC. This translates into CASSFGSFGGYTF.